The sample holds many counts of the clone carrying this TCR beta chain. Its cognate antigen is unknown. A read error is possible here, since a much larger clone lies one base away. The entry originates in a study of Graves' ophthalmopathy and Graves' hyperthyroidism. Study-wide results and limits: Most thyroid clonotypes expanded beyond 0.001 frequency were also found in blood. For separating ophthalmopathy from stable hyperthyroidism, a 13-signature model gave 85% to 90% sensitivity and 65% to 82% specificity.

Scientists amplified the TCR beta CDR3 regions from RNA transcripts. After a first-round RT-PCR with HTBI primers, a second-round multiplex PCR was run. TCRdb itself ran the multiplex PCR reads through MiXCR, one entry per CDR3 protein. The sample lists about 25,000 distinct CDR3 sequences; approximately 48% were seen once. The CDR3 sequence is 15 residues long. Per the germline V gene, CDR1 is MNHNY and CDR2 is SVGAGI (reference sequence). The V segment lost 6 bases and the J segment 2 bases; nucleotides outside the gene matches: 9. Other autoimmune diseases, uncontrolled infections, pregnancy and lactation each led to patient exclusion. Diagnosis was based on clinical symptoms, serum thyroxine, TRAb, thyroid ultrasound and orbital computed tomography.

The rearrangement uses TRBV6-6 and TRBJ2-7; TRBD1 matches at 8 bases. The sequencing sample was made of peripheral blood. This receptor was taken from an adult woman with stable Graves' hyperthyroidism. CDR3 sequence: CASSRQGTSAYEQYF. The CDR3 region has the DNA TGTGCCAGCAGCCGACAGGGGACGAGCGCCTACGAGCAGTACTTC.